What follows are 14 T cell receptor beta chains derived from one specimen sequenced in a study of naive and memory T cell subsets. The SP2 primer and nested alpha and beta constant region primers amplified ligated cDNA in four rounds. TCRdb used MiXCR to reprocess the UMI-ligation and nested PCR reads, holding one entry per CDR3 protein. The table records more than 30,000 distinct CDR3 sequences, more than 6.5% of them present only once. The sample's treatment: skin biopsy from PPD injection site in Mantoux-positive individual. TCR cDNA received a 3' ligated oligonucleotide that carried a UMI. The sequences come from skin, collected from a tuberculin skin test site. The source is an adult in good health.

This clonotype has only a few counts. V is TRBV10-3 and J is TRBJ2-7, with TRBD1 identical over 9 bases. Trimming cost V 5 bases and J 4 bases; bases outside gene matches: 12. The CDR3 consists of 16 residues. CDR1 ENHRY and CDR2 SYGVKD come from the germline V gene. The CDR3, as DNA: TGTGCCATCAGTCCCTCGTCTGGGACAGGGAGGTACGAGCAGTACTTC. Translating gives CAISPSSGTGRYEQYF.

This clonotype was seen many times. V and J are TRBV28 and TRBJ1-1; D is undetermined. Trimming took off 7 bases at V and 3 bases at J, with 12 bases between the two ends. Per germline, CDR1 MDHEN and CDR2 SYDVKM. The CDR3 has 13 residues. CDR3 DNA sequence: TGTGCCAGCACCGGGGTGTGGGACACTGAAGCTTTCTTT. Translated, it gives CASTGVWDTEAFF.

V usage is TRBV21-1 and J usage is TRBJ1-6. TRBV21-1 is noted as a pseudogene. The CDR3 is made up of 10 amino acids. The CDR3 spells CASSKSPLHF. Here the CDR3 DNA reads TGTGCCAGCAGCAAATCACCCCTCCACTTT.

This clonotype showed up many times. The genes are TRBV21-1 and TRBJ2-7; the DNA was not used to check the table's D call, TRBD1. TRBV21-1 is annotated as a pseudogene. The CDR3 runs 16 residues. In DNA, the CDR3 is TGTGCCAGCAGCAAAGTCCCGGGCCAAGAACTCTACGAGCAGTACTTC. Translated, it gives CASSKVPGQELYEQYF.

This clonotype appeared many times. The chain carries TRBV7-2 and TRBJ1-5; weak D call: TRBD1 (6 bases). V lost 2 bases, J lost 6 bases, and 8 bases lay in between. CDR1 and CDR2 from the germline V gene are SGHTA and FQGNSA. CDR3 length equals 13 residues. This CDR3 reads CASSLQGFQPQHF. CDR3 nucleotide sequence: TGTGCCAGCAGCTTACAGGGGTTTCAGCCCCAGCATTTT.

This clonotype was recorded many times. J is TRBJ1-2 and V is TRBV3-1; TRBD1 matches at 8 bases. Unmatched junction bases numbered 0, after V lost 1 base and J lost 2 bases. The CDR3 covers 14 residues. Germline V gives CDR1 LGHDT, CDR2 YNNKEL (reference sequence). CDR3 DNA: TGTGCCAGCAGCCAAGGGACAGGGAACTATGGCTACACCTTC. Its protein is CASSQGTGNYGYTF. Looking up the rest from reference TRBV3-1 and TRBJ1-2 gives the full variable domain: DTAVSQTPKYLVTQMGNDKSIKCEQNLGHDTMYWYKQDSKKFLKIMFSYNNKELIINETVPNRFSPKSPDKAHLNLHINSLELGDSAVYFCASSQGTGNYGYTFGSGTRLTVV.

This clonotype showed up just a few times. In nucleotides, the CDR3 is TGTGCCAACCTAGACGACTCCCTCTATCCCTATGGCTACACCTTC. This translates into CANLDDSLYPYGYTF. V usage is TRBV18 and J usage is TRBJ1-2, with D unresolved. With 10 bases removed from V and 4 bases from J, the gap between germline ends came to 22 bases. The CDR3 spans 15 residues. Germline CDR1 is KGHSH and CDR2 is LQKENI. Based on the CDR3 plus reference TRBV18 and TRBJ1-2, the full variable domain is NAGVMQNPRHLVRRRGQEARLRCSPMKGHSHVYWYRQLPEEGLKFMVYLQKENIIDESGMPKERFSAEFPKEGPSILRIQQVVRGDSAAYFCANLDDSLYPYGYTFGSGTRLTVV.

This clonotype was found many times. This chain joins TRBV18 and TRBJ2-1, with D perhaps matching TRBD2 (7 bases). Trimming cost V 6 bases and J 7 bases, with 19 bases left between them. This CDR3 contains 15 residues. Looked up from germline, CDR1 is KGHSH and CDR2 is LQKENI. DNA for the CDR3: TGTGCCAGCTCTCCTACGGGGGGCTTTTTGAATGAGCAGTTCTTC. This sequence encodes CASSPTGGFLNEQFF.

This chain joins TRBV7-2 and TRBJ1-2, with D possibly being TRBD1 (5 bases). Germline loops: CDR1 SGHTA, CDR2 FQGNSA. Trimming removed 5 bases at V and 2 bases at J, with 12 bases between. This CDR3 contains 14 residues. The CDR3 here is CASSPFRENYGYTF. For the CDR3, the DNA is TGTGCCAGCAGCCCTTTCAGGGAAAACTATGGCTACACCTTC.

A word on this clonotype: Since a much larger clone is just one base distant, this may be a read error. V gene TRBV2 combines with J gene TRBJ1-4, with D unresolved. The V gene's germline CDR1 is SNHLY and CDR2 FYNNEI. V shed 2 bases and J shed 7 bases, with 14 bases lying between them. CDR3 length: 15 residues. In nucleotides, the CDR3 is TGTGCCAGCAGTGAAACGGCTTCCCGAGGTGAAAAACTGTTTTTT. It translates to CASSETASRGEKLFF.

This clonotype was seen at least ten times. This rearrangement joins TRBV7-8 to TRBJ1-1; D is ambiguous. The CDR3 covers 15 residues. Germline-derived CDR1 and CDR2 are SGHVS and FQNEAQ. Trimming took off 6 bases at V and 1 base at J, with 15 bases between the two ends. The CDR3 sequence: CASRTKGGRNTEAFF. The CDR3, as DNA: TGTGCCAGCAGAACGAAGGGCGGACGGAACACTGAAGCTTTCTTT.

In its sample, this clonotype was seen many times. The V call is TRBV27, the J call TRBJ2-5; 7 nucleotides agree with TRBD2. The germline V gene has CDR1 MNHEY and CDR2 SMNVEV (reference sequence). The V segment lost 2 bases and the J segment 2 bases; nucleotides outside the gene matches: 8. This CDR3 comprises 16 residues. The CDR3 sequence is CASSLTASGLQETQYF. CDR3 nucleotides: TGTGCCAGCAGTTTAACCGCTAGCGGACTTCAAGAGACCCAGTACTTC.

The table lists this clonotype with a few counts. This chain joins TRBV7-3 and TRBJ2-3; D might be TRBD2 (6 bases). CDR3 length: 15 amino acids. Looked up from germline, CDR1 is SGHTA and CDR2 is FQGTGA. The V end was cut by 3 bases, the J end by 2 bases, with 12 bases between. The CDR3 spells CASSFQGLPTDTQYF. Written as DNA, the CDR3 is TGTGCCAGCAGCTTTCAAGGACTACCCACAGATACGCAGTATTTT.

The CDR3 sequence: CASSPSDSHFNEKLFF. CDR3 sequence (DNA): TGTGCCAGCTCACCATCGGACAGCCACTTTAATGAAAAACTGTTTTTT. The V call is TRBV18, the J call TRBJ1-4, with D perhaps TRBD1 (6 bases). V was shortened by 2 bases and J by 4 bases, with 14 bases between the two germline ends. The CDR3 runs to 16 residues. Germline V CDR1 and CDR2: KGHSH, LQKENI. Together with reference TRBV18 and TRBJ1-4, the CDR3 gives the full variable domain: NAGVMQNPRHLVRRRGQEARLRCSPMKGHSHVYWYRQLPEEGLKFMVYLQKENIIDESGMPKERFSAEFPKEGPSILRIQQVVRGDSAAYFCASSPSDSHFNEKLFFGSGTQLSVL.